This T cell receptor beta chain appears in the sequencing data of a study of cytomegalovirus exposure and HLA in healthy donors. V was trimmed by 1 base and J by 3 bases, leaving 10 bases between them. This CDR3 has 14 amino acids. The germline V gene has CDR1 GTSNPN and CDR2 SVGIG (reference sequence). PCR amplification relied on 60 Vbeta primers (plus 13 Jbeta primers). The table came from immunoSEQ multiplex PCR; TCRdb's copy has only in-frame clones and leaves some out. The sample shows around 67,000 clones, approximately 80% of them seen only once. The chain couples TRBV30 to TRBJ2-1; a weak D match, TRBD2 (5 bases). The receptor's source is a man younger than 35 in good health and CMV-seropositive. The sample comprised PBMCs. The CDR3 region is CAWSELRDYNEQFF. DNA for the CDR3: TGTGCCTGGAGTGAACTCCGGGACTACAATGAGCAGTTCTTC.